This T cell receptor (beta chain) was captured by sequencing in a study of shared clonotypes between healthy human individuals. The V end was cut by 7 bases, the J end by 2 bases, with 11 bases between. This CDR3 has 13 amino acids. From germline, CDR1 is MDHEN and CDR2 SYDVKM. It was across several immunoSEQ plates that each subset's genomic DNA was evenly split. TCRdb keeps only in-frame clones here, not all; method: immunoSEQ multiplex PCR. Among 2,500,000 or so clones, 92% were seen once, and the ten largest hold approximately 0.4%. Details on this clone: The sample holds other DNA sequences that translate to the same CDR3.

What was sequenced was naive CD4+ T cells from PBMCs. Subset defined: CD45RA+ positively selected. The sequence was collected from a man between 18 and 29 years old in good health. Some clones in this sample may be carry-over from other donors' samples. This chain connects TRBV28 to TRBJ1-2; perhaps TRBD1 as D (6 bases). CDR3 coding DNA: TGTGCCAGCATCACCGGGGGCAACTATGGCTACACCTTC. Protein: CASITGGNYGYTF.